This is a list of T cell receptor beta chains from one sample in a study of blood T cell repertoires in COVID-19. Sequenced by immunoSEQ multiplex PCR; TCRdb stores in-frame clones only, minus some. The profile shows 85,000 to 110,000 clones, roughly 84% of them singletons. Material for sequencing was peripheral blood. These receptors all come from a human donor in a cohort sampled during active COVID-19. Both conserved end residues are part of each CDR3. The D gene is left open where the match is weak. Expanded clones get a size class; other rows say once, few or many, or leave the size out.

d_gene	abundance	v_gene	j_gene	CDR3aa	CDR3nt
NA	NA	TRBV7-9	TRBJ1-4	CASNARGGADEKLFF	TGTGCCAGCAACGCCCGGGGGGGCGCGGATGAAAAACTGTTTTTT
TRBD1	NA	TRBV6-2/TRBV6-3	TRBJ2-5	CASSYPDRAKETQYF	TGTGCCAGCAGTTACCCCGACAGGGCCAAAGAGACCCAGTACTTC
TRBD2	few	TRBV11-3	TRBJ2-5	CASSPRLAGGPSQETQYF	TGTGCCAGCAGCCCCCGGCTAGCGGGGGGGCCGTCCCAAGAGACCCAGTACTTC
TRBD2	once	TRBV6-1	TRBJ2-2	CASSEGGGSNTGELFF	TGTGCCAGCAGTGAAGGGGGGGGTTCGAACACCGGGGAGCTGTTTTTT
TRBD2	NA	TRBV6-2/TRBV6-3	TRBJ2-1	CASSFTSGGNEQFF	TGTGCCAGCAGTTTTACTAGCGGGGGTAACGAGCAGTTCTTC
NA	NA	TRBV6-2/TRBV6-3	TRBJ2-5	CASSYLGAEETQYF	TGTGCCAGCAGTTACTTGGGAGCAGAAGAGACCCAGTACTTC
NA	NA	TRBV7-8	TRBJ2-7	CASSLTVTYEQYF	TGTGCCAGCAGCTTGACAGTGACCTACGAGCAGTACTTC
NA	NA	TRBV2	TRBJ2-7	CATNRDTLYEQYF	TGTGCCACCAACCGGGACACTCTCTACGAGCAGTACTTC
TRBD1	NA	TRBV29-1	TRBJ1-2	CSVRTGVLGYTF	TGCAGCGTCAGGACAGGAGTCCTTGGCTACACCTTC
NA	NA	TRBV19	TRBJ2-1	CASSIPGGESYNEQFF	TGTGCCAGTAGTATCCCCGGAGGAGAGAGCTACAATGAGCAGTTCTTC
NA	NA	TRBV19	TRBJ2-3	CASSIDRGSTDTQYF	TGTGCCAGTAGTATTGATCGAGGGAGCACAGATACGCAGTATTTT
TRBD2	NA	TRBV7-2	TRBJ2-5	CASSLLASGGETQYF	TGTGCCAGCAGCTTATTGGCTAGCGGGGGAGAGACCCAGTACTTC
NA	NA	TRBV6-2/TRBV6-3	TRBJ1-5	CASSFQRGDNQPQHF	TGTGCCAGCAGTTTTCAAAGGGGCGACAATCAGCCCCAGCATTTT
NA	once	TRBV4-2	TRBJ1-1	CASSPSLNTEAFF	TGTGCCAGCAGCCCGTCTTTGAACACTGAAGCTTTCTTT
TRBD2	NA	TRBV5-5	TRBJ2-3	CASSSTSGSTDTQYF	TGTGCCAGCAGCTCGACTAGCGGGAGCACAGATACGCAGTATTTT
TRBD1	NA	TRBV2	TRBJ1-1	CASTQGAEAFF	TGTGCCAGCACCCAGGGGGCCGAAGCTTTCTTT
TRBD1	NA	TRBV3-1/TRBV3-2	TRBJ2-7	CASRPSTGSEQYF	TGTGCCAGCCGACCCTCGACAGGGAGTGAGCAGTACTTC
NA	NA	TRBV7-9	TRBJ1-1	CASSLGVPTEAFF	TGTGCCAGCAGCTTGGGCGTTCCCACTGAAGCTTTCTTT
TRBD2	NA	TRBV27	TRBJ2-5	CASGSGLAGAETQYF	TGTGCCAGCGGGTCAGGACTAGCGGGGGCGGAGACCCAGTACTTC
TRBD1	NA	TRBV3-1/TRBV3-2	TRBJ1-2	CASSQVLGGQGSRGYTF	TGTGCCAGCAGCCAAGTATTGGGGGGACAGGGGTCTCGCGGCTACACCTTC
NA	NA	TRBV6-2/TRBV6-3	TRBJ1-1	CASSGQWNTEAFF	TGTGCCAGCAGTGGACAGTGGAACACTGAAGCTTTCTTT
NA	NA	TRBV24-1	TRBJ2-2	CATSDPTESTGELFF	TGTGCCACCAGTGACCCGACAGAGTCCACCGGGGAGCTGTTTTTT
TRBD2	once	TRBV9	TRBJ2-5	CASSASGGAAETQYF	TGTGCCAGCAGCGCCAGCGGGGGGGCGGCAGAGACCCAGTACTTC
TRBD1	NA	TRBV6-5	TRBJ1-1	CASSLRGTGGVAFF	TGTGCCAGCAGCCTCCGCGGGACAGGAGGCGTAGCTTTCTTT
TRBD1	NA	TRBV4-1	TRBJ1-3	CASSQGMLTGPSGNTIYF	TGCGCCAGCAGCCAAGGTATGCTGACAGGGCCGTCAGGAAACACCATATATTTT
TRBD1	NA	TRBV5-5	TRBJ1-2	CASSLPTGDGYTF	TGTGCCAGCAGCTTGCCGACAGGGGATGGCTACACCTTC
NA	NA	TRBV15	TRBJ1-3	CATSATQGWNTIYF	TGTGCCACCAGCGCGACACAGGGATGGAACACCATATATTTT
TRBD1	NA	TRBV5-1	TRBJ1-3	CASSRTGSGNTIYF	TGCGCCAGCAGCAGGACAGGGTCTGGAAACACCATATATTTT
TRBD1	NA	TRBV27	TRBJ1-2	CASADRVREGYTF	TGTGCCAGCGCGGACAGGGTCCGGGAGGGCTACACCTTC
TRBD2	NA	TRBV18	TRBJ2-4	CASSPPYGGASKNIQYF	TGTGCCAGCTCACCACCGTACGGGGGGGCGTCCAAAAACATTCAGTACTTC
NA	few	TRBV6-2/TRBV6-3	TRBJ2-2	CASSYGGGDGTGELFF	TGTGCCAGCAGTTACGGGGGGGGCGACGGCACCGGGGAGCTGTTTTTT
NA	NA	TRBV15	TRBJ1-5	CATSRDGPASRHF	TGTGCCACCAGCAGAGATGGGCCAGCTTCTCGGCATTTT